The present T cell receptor beta chain was sequenced within a study of blood T cells in healthy people across ages. Study conclusions and caveats: While age rose, TCR beta diversity per million T cells dropped in a roughly linear way.

Germline CDR1 reads MDHEN; CDR2 reads SYDVKM. Trimming at V came to 11 bases and at J to 9 bases, leaving 9 bases not matched to a gene. The CDR3 loop spans 14 amino acids. On this clonotype itself: Its target is not known.

All donors came from Russia, were Caucasian and healthy, and spanned ages roughly 6 to 100. Alongside a J-beta primer mix, a sample-barcoded 5' primer served in a second PCR lasting about 7 to 11 cycles. MiXCR, applied by TCRdb to the 5' RACE reads, yields one record per CDR3 protein. The sample has 1.8 million or so distinct CDR3 sequences, around 42% seen once; the top ten hold roughly 24%. The sequence was collected from a human donor in good health. The chain employs TRBV28 and TRBJ1-6, with 11 bases lining up with TRBD1. The sample consisted of blood. CDR3 loop: CAGSAGTGGSPLHF. Here the CDR3 DNA reads TGTGCCGGATCGGCCGGGACAGGGGGTTCACCCCTCCACTTT.